The 30 T cell receptor beta chains below were found in one sample sequenced in a study of shared clonotypes between healthy human individuals (dated by TCRdb to the early 2020s). Libraries were built with the immunoSEQ multiplex PCR assay. In its TCRdb copy, this immuneACCESS table keeps in-frame sequences only and misses some clones. Where compared with another copy, unresolved V genes explain less than half of these, and the others have no known cause. The sample table contains about 1 million clones; only one count was recorded for 75% of them. Over 1.3% of the sample is held by the ten biggest clonotypes. The sequenced material came from memory CD4+ T cells sorted from blood. This specimen's cell subset or site label, interpreted: CD45RA-negative fraction. Source of these receptors: a young man in good health.

This sequence joins TRBV7-9 and TRBJ2-3, with D possibly matching TRBD1 (6 bases). Trimming took 2 bases from V and 0 from J, leaving 9 bases between them. Germline values: CDR1 SEHNR, CDR2 FQNEAQ (reference sequence). The CDR3 runs to 15 residues. This CDR3 reads CASSLRQASTDTQYF. In nucleotides, the CDR3 is TGTGCCAGCAGCTTAAGACAGGCTAGCACAGATACGCAGTATTTT.

Note on this clone: Different DNA sequences within this sample yield the same CDR3. The J gene is TRBJ2-2, the V gene TRBV18; 9 bases fit TRBD1. Germline loops: CDR1 KGHSH, CDR2 LQKENI. CDR3 size: 15 residues. After removal of 0 bases from V and 5 bases from J, the junction contained 1 base not matched to a gene. This CDR3 reads CASSPPTGGTGELFF. CDR3 sequence (DNA): TGTGCCAGCTCACCACCGACAGGGGGAACCGGGGAGCTGTTTTTT.

The chain links TRBV5-4 to TRBJ2-5; 10 positions match TRBD1. Germline V gene lookup returns CDR1 SGHNT and CDR2 YYREEE (reference sequence). Unmatched junction bases numbered 7, after V lost 0 bases and J lost 5 bases. This CDR3 region has 16 residues. CDR3 loop: CASSLEGQGWLETQYF. CDR3 sequence (DNA): TGTGCCAGCAGCTTGGAGGGACAGGGGTGGTTGGAGACCCAGTACTTC.

This clone appeared a single time. Here the CDR3 DNA reads TGTGCCAGCAGTTTTCGTGGTGGCGAGCAGTACTTC. It yields the protein CASSFRGGEQYF. This chain uses TRBV28 with TRBJ2-7; D remains ambiguous. CDR3 length: 12 amino acids. Germline-derived CDR1 and CDR2 are MDHEN and SYDVKM. Trimming took off 3 bases at V and 6 bases at J, with 9 bases between the two ends.

On this clone itself: A much larger clone lies a single base off, so this may be a read error. The CDR3 sequence: CASSKNTGELFF. The CDR3 DNA is TGCGCCAGCAGTAAAAACACCGGGGAGCTGTTTTTT. This chain joins TRBV10-2 and TRBJ2-2; D uncertain. The V end lost 5 bases, the J end lost 2 bases, and 3 bases lay between the germline ends. In germline, CDR1 is WSHSY, CDR2 SAAADI. The CDR3 runs to 12 residues.

The chain has TRBV14 and TRBJ2-3; a possible D gene is TRBD2 (5 bases). The germline gives CDR1 SGHDN, CDR2 FVKESK. Between the trimmed V and J ends, which lost 2 bases and 0 bases, there was a span of 12 bases. This CDR3 has 16 amino acids. As DNA, the CDR3 is TGTGCCAGCAGCCAACTGACGGGGTCTAGCACAGATACGCAGTATTTT. Its translation: CASSQLTGSSTDTQYF.

This chain uses TRBV18 with TRBJ1-2, with D maybe TRBD1 (5 bases). The length of the CDR3 is 16 residues. CDR1 KGHSH and CDR2 LQKENI come from the germline V gene. V lost 3 bases, J lost 2 bases, and 16 bases lay in between. This CDR3 is CASSPSGGARNYGYTF. For the CDR3, the DNA is TGTGCCAGCTCACCTTCCGGGGGTGCCCGGAACTATGGCTACACCTTC.

The table lists this clone with a few counts. The CDR3 sequence: CSVELQAHGELFF. The DNA of the CDR3 is TGCAGCGTTGAACTGCAGGCACACGGGGAGCTGTTTTTT. V and J are TRBV29-1 and TRBJ2-2; D call uncertain. V was clipped by 2 bases and J by 7 bases, with 11 bases between them. The CDR3 extends over 13 amino acids. The germline CDR1 and CDR2 sequences are SQVTM and ANQGSEA.

V and J are TRBV27 and TRBJ2-7; the match to TRBD1 covers 7 bases. The CDR3 contains 16 residues. The J segment lost 3 bases and the V segment lost 3 bases, leaving 11 bases of the junction unmatched. Germline CDR1 is MNHEY and CDR2 is SMNVEV (reference sequence). CDR3 in DNA: TGTGCCAGCAGTTTCATGACAGGGCTAAGGAGCTACGAGCAGTACTTC. It is translated as CASSFMTGLRSYEQYF.

The J gene is TRBJ2-2, the V gene TRBV11-3; possible D gene TRBD1, 6 bases. Germline CDR1 and CDR2: SGHNT and YENEEA. The CDR3 extends over 17 amino acids. Deletions cut 4 bases from V and 0 bases from J, with 15 bases between. CDR3 DNA: TGTGCCAGCAGCTCAATGAGGGACACCCCGAACACCGGGGAGCTGTTTTTT. Translation: CASSSMRDTPNTGELFF.

V and J are TRBV28 and TRBJ2-1, with 9 bases matching TRBD1. This CDR3 region has 15 residues. The germline CDR1 and CDR2 sequences are MDHEN and SYDVKM. The V and J ends lost 5 bases and 5 bases, in that order; junction bases with no gene match: 7. CDR3 sequence: CASSPRQGVNNEQFF. In nucleotides, the CDR3 is TGTGCCAGCAGTCCAAGACAGGGGGTAAACAATGAGCAGTTCTTC.

The chain combines TRBV14 with TRBJ2-5; D call uncertain. Germline values: CDR1 SGHDN, CDR2 FVKESK. Between the trimmed V and J ends, which lost 4 bases and 5 bases, there was a span of 11 bases. The CDR3 covers 13 residues. The CDR3 loop reads CASSLWSRETQYF. The CDR3 region has the DNA TGTGCCAGCAGCCTCTGGAGCAGGGAGACCCAGTACTTC.

The chain carries TRBV9 and TRBJ1-6; D is undetermined. Between the trimmed V and J ends, which lost 4 bases and 2 bases, there was a span of 4 bases. Germline V gene lookup returns CDR1 SGDLS and CDR2 YYNGEE. This CDR3 has 13 amino acids. The chain's CDR3 is CASSPAYNSPLHF. Here the CDR3 DNA reads TGTGCCAGCAGCCCCGCCTATAATTCACCCCTCCACTTT.

A note on this clone: Distinct nucleotide sequences in the sample also encode this CDR3. The chain has TRBV5-5 and TRBJ1-1, with a tentative D call TRBD1 (5 bases). Trimming pared 0 bases from V and 5 bases from J, leaving 8 bases between. Germline V gene data show CDR1 as SGHKS and CDR2 as YYEKEE (reference sequence). The CDR3 sequence is 13 residues long. The CDR3 DNA reads as TGTGCCAGCAGCTTGGAGGGGCGAACTGAAGCTTTCTTT. Encoded protein: CASSLEGRTEAFF. Looking up the rest from reference TRBV5-5 and TRBJ1-1 gives the full variable domain: DAGVTQSPTHLIKTRGQQVTLRCSPISGHKSVSWYQQVLGQGPQFIFQYYEKEERGRGNFPDRFSARQFPNYSSELNVNALLLGDSALYLCASSLEGRTEAFFGQGTRLTVV.

This sequence joins TRBV9 and TRBJ2-1; 7 bases map to TRBD1. V was pared by 4 bases and J by 7 bases, with 2 bases of the junction left unmatched. CDR1 SGDLS and CDR2 YYNGEE come from the germline V gene. The CDR3 runs to 12 residues. In DNA, the CDR3 is TGTGCCAGCAGCCAGGACAGGAATGAGCAGTTCTTC. This translates into CASSQDRNEQFF.

This clone was seen only a few times. V gene TRBV11-2 combines with J gene TRBJ1-4; no firm D call. Looked up from germline, CDR1 is SGHAT and CDR2 is FQNNGV. Trimming took off 3 bases at V and 8 bases at J, with 19 bases between the two ends. The CDR3 is 16 amino acids. The CDR3 coding sequence is TGTGCCAGCAGCTTGTCCTCCCTCCTCATAGGGGAAAAACTGTTTTTT. Translated: CASSLSSLLIGEKLFF.

Details on this clone: This specimen includes other DNA sequences encoding the same CDR3. The chain has TRBV7-2 and TRBJ2-3; maybe TRBD2 (7 bases). Germline V gives CDR1 SGHTA, CDR2 FQGNSA. Trimming removed 1 base from V and 1 base from J, with 12 bases in between. The CDR3 runs to 16 residues. CDR3 sequence: CASSLVVGGGTDTQYF. The CDR3 coding sequence is TGTGCCAGCAGCTTAGTCGTAGGGGGGGGCACAGATACGCAGTATTTT. The full variable domain, completed using reference TRBV7-2 and TRBJ2-3, is GAGVSQSPSNKVTEKGKDVELRCDPISGHTALYWYRQSLGQGLEFLIYFQGNSAPDKSGLPSDRFSAERTGGSVSTLTIQRTQQEDSAVYLCASSLVVGGGTDTQYFGPGTRLTVL.

This clone was detected only a few times. The J gene is TRBJ2-7, the V gene TRBV20-1; D unclear. This CDR3 region has 11 residues. The germline V gene encodes CDR1 DFQATT and CDR2 SNEGSKA (reference sequence). The V gene lost 7 bases and the J gene lost 3 bases, with 10 bases spanning the gap. The CDR3 protein is CSGKGVYEQYF. CDR3 sequence (DNA): TGCAGTGGGAAGGGCGTCTACGAGCAGTACTTC.

The J gene is TRBJ1-3, the V gene TRBV30; no clear D gene. Germline V gene sequence: CDR1 GTSNPN, CDR2 SVGIG (reference sequence). The CDR3 covers 16 residues. The ends were cut back, 1 base at V and 2 bases at J, with 15 bases in the middle. CDR3 DNA: TGTGCCTGGAGTGCCTTGGGCAATTACCCTGGAAACACCATATATTTT. The encoded protein is CAWSALGNYPGNTIYF. Based on the CDR3 plus reference TRBV30 and TRBJ1-3, the full variable domain is SQTIHQWPATLVQPVGSPLSLECTVEGTSNPNLYWYRQAAGRGLQLLFYSVGIGQISSEVPQNLSASRPQDRQFILSSKKLLLSDSGFYLCAWSALGNYPGNTIYFGEGSWLTVV.

This clone was observed a single time. Other DNA sequences in the sample encode the same CDR3. The V gene is TRBV28, the J gene TRBJ2-7; 9 bases fit TRBD1. The CDR3 extends over 13 amino acids. The germline gives CDR1 MDHEN, CDR2 SYDVKM. V dropped 7 bases and J dropped 3; count of bases not matched to a gene: 4. The CDR3 loop is CASTRTGVYEQYF. The CDR3 DNA sequence: TGTGCCAGCACACGGACAGGGGTCTACGAGCAGTACTTC.

CDR3 nucleotide sequence: TGCAGCGTTGAGCCCCAGGTGGGGAATGGCTACACCTTC. It encodes CSVEPQVGNGYTF. This rearrangement joins TRBV29-1 to TRBJ1-2; D not certain. In germline, CDR1 is SQVTM, CDR2 ANQGSEA. The CDR3 runs to 13 residues. V was trimmed by 3 bases and J by 6 bases, leaving 14 bases between them.

The V call is TRBV5-4, the J call TRBJ2-5, with D uncertain. CDR3 length equals 14 residues. Germline V CDR1 and CDR2: SGHNT, YYREEE (reference sequence). V was trimmed by 6 bases and J by 4 bases, leaving 16 bases between them. CDR3 sequence (DNA): TGTGCCAGCACCTCTGAGGCTGAAAGAGAGACCCAGTACTTC. Its translation: CASTSEAERETQYF.

The chain has TRBV4-1 and TRBJ1-5; no clear D. The CDR3 has 11 amino acids. The germline V and J ends were trimmed by 9 bases and 0 bases, with 3 bases remaining between them. Germline V gene lookup returns CDR1 MGHRA and CDR2 YSYEKL. The CDR3 region is CARRSNQPQHF. DNA for the CDR3: TGCGCCAGACGTAGCAATCAGCCCCAGCATTTT.

The chain joins TRBV19 to TRBJ2-5; 8 bases fit TRBD1. This CDR3 is 13 amino acids long. The ends lost 7 bases at V and 4 bases at J; junction bases unmatched: 5. Germline V gives CDR1 LNHDA, CDR2 SQIVND (reference sequence). CDR3 DNA sequence: TGTGCCAGTAACCAGGGGGCGGGAGAGACCCAGTACTTC. This gives the protein CASNQGAGETQYF.

V usage is TRBV4-2 and J usage is TRBJ2-5; 10 nucleotides agree with TRBD2. The CDR3 sequence is 14 residues long. Germline V lookup: CDR1 LGHNA, CDR2 YNFKEQ. V gave up 4 bases and J gave up 3 bases; unmatched junction bases: 2. The CDR3, as DNA: TGTGCCAGCAGCCCAACTAGCGGGGAAGAGACCCAGTACTTC. It translates to CASSPTSGEETQYF.

Details on this clone: The same CDR3 arises from other DNA sequences in this sample as well. The genes are TRBV18 and TRBJ1-5; 9 nucleotides align to TRBD1. CDR3 length equals 14 residues. CDR1 is KGHSH, CDR2 LQKENI, per germline. The V gene end was trimmed by 4 bases and the J gene end by 4 bases; junction bases not matched to a gene: 2. Here the CDR3 DNA reads TGTGCCAGCTCACAGGGACAGGGTAATCAGCCCCAGCATTTT. Protein: CASSQGQGNQPQHF.

The chain recombines TRBV30 with TRBJ2-5; TRBD2 matches at 10 bases. The J call may be mistaken, given a closer DNA end match to TRBJ2-7. This CDR3 is built from 14 residues. From germline, CDR1 is GTSNPN and CDR2 SVGIG (reference sequence). DNA for the CDR3: TGTGCCTGGAGTGTAACTAGCGGGGCCTACGAGCAGTACTTC. Translating it yields CAWSVTSGAYEQYF.

The chain has TRBV5-1 and TRBJ1-1, with TRBD1 matching over 10 bases. The J segment lost 6 bases and the V segment lost 6 bases, leaving 8 bases of the junction unmatched. Germline values: CDR1 SGHRS, CDR2 YFSETQ. The CDR3 runs to 14 residues. CDR3 amino acids: CASTSDRGRAEAFF. The CDR3 DNA follows: TGCGCCAGCACCTCGGACAGGGGGAGGGCTGAAGCTTTCTTT.

This chain joins TRBV7-9 and TRBJ2-6; D is uncertain. Trimming shortened V by 4 bases and J by 4 bases, and 5 bases separated the two germline ends. Germline V lookup: CDR1 SEHNR, CDR2 FQNEAQ (reference sequence). This CDR3 is built from 13 residues. For the CDR3, the DNA is TGTGCCAGCAGCTACGCAGGGGCCAACGTCCTGACTTTC. It specifies CASSYAGANVLTF.

This clone was seen a handful of times. The chain carries TRBV19 and TRBJ2-2, with 10 nucleotides matching TRBD2. This CDR3 comprises 15 residues. Trimming at V came to 7 bases and at J to 4 bases, leaving 6 bases not matched to a gene. The germline gives CDR1 LNHDA, CDR2 SQIVND (reference sequence). The CDR3 loop reads CASISGLASTGELFF. CDR3 coding DNA: TGTGCCAGTATCTCGGGACTAGCGTCCACCGGGGAGCTGTTTTTT.